One sample yielded the 5 T cell receptor beta chains listed below, sequenced in a study of shared clonotypes between healthy human individuals. Sequencing was performed with immunoSEQ multiplex PCR; in TCRdb, only in-frame clones are kept and a portion is missing. The sample has more than 900,000 clones, 75% to 85% seen once. Sequencing was carried out using memory CD4+ T cells from PBMCs. The subset is: CD45RA-negative fraction. Every receptor here comes from a man between 18 and 35 years old in good health. Some clones in this sample may be carry-over from other donors' samples.

V is TRBV7-9 and J is TRBJ2-3; TRBD2 agrees at 13 bases. The CDR3 runs to 17 residues. Germline CDR1 SEHNR, CDR2 FQNEAQ (reference sequence). With 2 bases clipped from V and 4 bases from J, the junction kept 6 bases outside the gene matches. Here the CDR3 DNA reads TGTGCCAGCAGCTTATCGAGGACTAGCGGGAGTGCAGATACGCAGTATTTT. It encodes CASSLSRTSGSADTQYF.

Turning to this clone: Within the sample, other DNA sequences also encode this same CDR3. The chain uses TRBV5-4 and TRBJ2-7; TRBD2 might be the D (7 bases). CDR3 length: 15 amino acids. Germline V gene sequence: CDR1 SGHNT, CDR2 YYREEE (reference sequence). The V and J ends lost 0 bases and 5 bases respectively, with 15 bases between them. The CDR3 nucleotides are TGTGCCAGCAGCTTGGAGGGGGGGTACAGGGACGAGCAGTACTTC. Translation: CASSLEGGYRDEQYF.

This chain uses TRBV28 with TRBJ2-1; unclear D gene. The V and J ends lost 5 bases and 8 bases respectively, with 13 bases between them. The CDR3 loop spans 13 amino acids. CDR1 is MDHEN and CDR2 is SYDVKM in the germline V gene. The chain's CDR3 is CASSQAGFDEQFF. The CDR3 DNA follows: TGTGCCAGCAGTCAAGCTGGGTTTGATGAGCAGTTCTTC.

The chain is built from TRBV7-2 and TRBJ2-5; 8 bases align to TRBD1. The CDR3 covers 14 residues. Per germline, CDR1 SGHTA and CDR2 FQGNSA. V was pared by 5 bases and J by 4 bases, with 6 bases of the junction left unmatched. CDR3 coding DNA: TGTGCCAGCAGCCCACGACAGGGGACAGAGACCCAGTACTTC. Protein: CASSPRQGTETQYF.

The chain joins TRBV7-9 to TRBJ2-1; no reliable D call. The germline gives CDR1 SEHNR, CDR2 FQNEAQ (reference sequence). V lost 2 bases, J lost 12 bases, and 11 bases lay in between. The CDR3 spans 12 residues. The CDR3 DNA follows: TGTGCCAGCAGCTTATGGCGCGAAGCGCAGTTCTTC. It translates to CASSLWREAQFF.